These T cell receptor beta chains were read from a single sample in a study of control samples from healthy donors and cancer patients. The table came from immunoSEQ multiplex PCR; TCRdb's copy has only in-frame clones and leaves some out. The sample lists 70,000 to 80,000 clones, 80% to 90% occurring once. The sample taken for sequencing was PBMCs. The receptors derive from a woman in her sixties with head and neck cancer. The CDR3 runs from the conserved cysteine through the conserved F or W. D genes are given only for firm matches. Size tells how often a clone was seen (once, few, many) or the class of an expanded clone, and some rows leave it out.

d_call j_call v_call clone_size cdr3_nt cdr3_aa
- TRBJ2-7 TRBV25-1 - TGTGCCAGCAGTGCAATAGCGGCAGGCTCCTACGAGCAGTACTTC CASSAIAAGSYEQYF
- TRBJ2-5 TRBV2 - TGTGCCAGCTCACAGGGTACAGGGGAGACCCAGTACTTC CASSQGTGETQYF
- TRBJ1-6 TRBV6-5 - TGTGCCAGCAGTTACTCCGGGATGGTTCTTAATTCACCCCTCCACTTT CASSYSGMVLNSPLHF
- TRBJ2-5 TRBV25-1 - TGTGCCAGCAGTGAGCCTGGGAAAGAGACCCAGTACTTC CASSEPGKETQYF
- TRBJ2-1 TRBV30 - TGTGCCTGGAGTCTGGGGAATGAGCAGTTCTTC CAWSLGNEQFF
- TRBJ2-3 TRBV14 - TGTGCCAGCAGCCAGTTGGAGGCAGGGCCAGATACGCAGTATTTT CASSQLEAGPDTQYF
- TRBJ2-7 TRBV5-6 - TGTGCCAGCAGCTCAGGGACCTACGAGCAGTACTTC CASSSGTYEQYF
TRBD1 TRBJ1-3 TRBV3-1/TRBV3-2 - TGTGCCAGCAGCCAAGCGGTTACAGGGGGCTCTGGAAACACCATATATTTT CASSQAVTGGSGNTIYF
- TRBJ2-2 TRBV20-1 - TGCAGTGCTAGTCTGCCCTTCGACACCGGGGAGCTGTTTTTT CSASLPFDTGELFF
- TRBJ2-1 TRBV11-2 - TGTGCCAGCAGCTTAGCCACGGCAGGCGGAGTGCTCTTC CASSLATAGGVLF
- TRBJ1-5 TRBV24-1 - TGTGCCACCAGTGAGGCAGGGGTGAGCAATCAGCCCCAGCATTTT CATSEAGVSNQPQHF
- TRBJ1-6 TRBV7-2 - TGTGCCAGCAGCTTAGATGGGGCAGGGAATTCACCCCTCCACTTT CASSLDGAGNSPLHF
TRBD2 TRBJ2-5 TRBV23-1 - TGCGCCAGCAGTCAAAAGGCTAGCGGGAGGATCGACCCCCGGCGGGTGAGCCAGTACTTC CASSQKASGRIDPRRVSQYF
- TRBJ1-2 TRBV7-8 - TGTGCCAGCAGCCCTACTCGGGGACGGAACTATGGCTACACCTTC CASSPTRGRNYGYTF
TRBD2 TRBJ2-1 TRBV28 - TGTGCCAGCTCAAAGCGGGAGTCCAATGAGCAGTTCTTC CASSKRESNEQFF
TRBD1 TRBJ1-2 TRBV6-5 - TGTGCCAGCAGCAGGGACAGGGGGGGGAATGGCTACACCTTC CASSRDRGGNGYTF
- TRBJ1-6 TRBV19 - TGTGCCAGTAGTTTCAACAGCCAACCCCTCCACTTT CASSFNSQPLHF
- TRBJ2-2 TRBV6-5 - TGTGCCAGCAGTCTCGGAAGAGAGGTCGGGGAGCTGTTTTTT CASSLGREVGELFF
TRBD2 TRBJ2-3 TRBV4-1 - TGCGCCAGCAGCCAAGAAACAGCGGGACTCCTGAACACAGATACGCAGTATTTT CASSQETAGLLNTDTQYF
TRBD2 TRBJ2-3 TRBV25-1 - TGTGCCAGCAGTTTGGGGACTAGCGGGAGCACAGATACGCAGTATTTT CASSLGTSGSTDTQYF
- TRBJ2-5 TRBV2 - TGTGCCAGCGGGGAGACAGGCGCGGAGACCCAGTACTTC CASGETGAETQYF
- TRBJ2-3 TRBV24-1 - TGTGCCACCAGTGATTTGGAAGGGCTCACAGATACGCAGTATTTT CATSDLEGLTDTQYF
TRBD1 TRBJ1-5 TRBV18 - TGTGCCAGCCGCGGACAGGGAAGCAATCAGCCCCAGCATTTT CASRGQGSNQPQHF
- TRBJ2-1 TRBV24-1 - TGTGCCACCAGTGAAGGTGCGGCGGGGGCGGGAGATGACAATGAGCAGTTCTTC CATSEGAAGAGDDNEQFF
- TRBJ2-1 TRBV30 once TGTGCCTGGAGTGTACAGGTGGTCGGGCAGTTCTTC CAWSVQVVGQFF
- TRBJ1-2 TRBV5-4 - TGTGCCAGCAGCTTAACAGGAGCTGGCTACACCTTC CASSLTGAGYTF
- TRBJ2-1 TRBV9 - TGTGCCAGCAGCATTCTGAAGGGTGAGCAGTTCTTC CASSILKGEQFF
- TRBJ2-7 TRBV15 - TGTGCCACCAGCAGAGAGAGGAATCCCTCCTACGAGCAGTACTTC CATSRERNPSYEQYF
- TRBJ2-7 TRBV10-2 once TGCGCCAGCAGTGAGGACGGAAGGAGCTCCTACGAGCAGTACTTC CASSEDGRSSYEQYF
- TRBJ1-1 TRBV7-2 - TGTGCCAGCAGCTTCAGTGCGACAGGAATGAACACTGAAGCTTTCTTT CASSFSATGMNTEAFF
- TRBJ2-7 TRBV28 - TGTGCCAGCCACCCCTCCCCAGGCAGCGACAGGAGGGAGCAGTACTTC CASHPSPGSDRREQYF